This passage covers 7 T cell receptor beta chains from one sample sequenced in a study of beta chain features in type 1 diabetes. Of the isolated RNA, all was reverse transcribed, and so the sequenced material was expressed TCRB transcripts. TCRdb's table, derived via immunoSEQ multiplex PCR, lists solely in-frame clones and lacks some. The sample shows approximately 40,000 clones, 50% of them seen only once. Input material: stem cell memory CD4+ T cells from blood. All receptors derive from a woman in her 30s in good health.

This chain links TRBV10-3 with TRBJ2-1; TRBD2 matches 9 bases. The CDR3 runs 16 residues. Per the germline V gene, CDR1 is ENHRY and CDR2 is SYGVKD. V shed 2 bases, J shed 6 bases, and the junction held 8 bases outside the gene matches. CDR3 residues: CAISERGLAISNEQFF. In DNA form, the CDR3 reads TGTGCCATCAGTGAGCGAGGACTAGCGATTAGCAATGAGCAGTTCTTC.

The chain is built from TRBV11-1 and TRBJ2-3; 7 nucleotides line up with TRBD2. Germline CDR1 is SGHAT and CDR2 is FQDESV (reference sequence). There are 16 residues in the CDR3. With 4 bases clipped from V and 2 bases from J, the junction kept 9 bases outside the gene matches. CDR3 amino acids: CASSSTQLANTDTQYF. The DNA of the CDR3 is TGTGCCAGCAGCTCGACCCAACTAGCGAACACAGATACGCAGTATTTT.

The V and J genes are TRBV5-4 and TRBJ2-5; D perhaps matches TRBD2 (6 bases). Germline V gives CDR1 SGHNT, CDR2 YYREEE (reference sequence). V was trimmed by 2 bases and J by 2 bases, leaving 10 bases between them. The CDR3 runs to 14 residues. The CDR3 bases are TGTGCCAGCAGCTTACCTGGGGGGCAAGAGACCCAGTACTTC. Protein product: CASSLPGGQETQYF. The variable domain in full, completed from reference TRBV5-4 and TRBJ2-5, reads ETGVTQSPTHLIKTRGQQVTLRCSSQSGHNTVSWYQQALGQGPQFIFQYYREEENGRGNFPPRFSGLQFPNYSSELNVNALELDDSALYLCASSLPGGQETQYFGPGTRLLVL.

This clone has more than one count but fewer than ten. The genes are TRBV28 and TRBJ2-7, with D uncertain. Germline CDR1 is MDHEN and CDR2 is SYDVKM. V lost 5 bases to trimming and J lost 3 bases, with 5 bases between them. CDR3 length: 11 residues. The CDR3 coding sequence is TGTGCCAGCAGTACAAACTACGAGCAGTACTTC. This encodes CASSTNYEQYF. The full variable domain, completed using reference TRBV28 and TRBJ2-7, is DVKVTQSSRYLVKRTGEKVFLECVQDMDHENMFWYRQDPGLGLRLIYFSYDVKMKEKGDIPEGYSVSREKKERFSLILESASTNQTSMYLCASSTNYEQYFGPGTRLTVT.

The CDR3 is CASSPKRGNTEAFF. CDR3 DNA sequence: TGTGCCAGCTCACCCAAACGCGGAAACACTGAAGCTTTCTTT. The chain carries TRBV18 and TRBJ1-1; unclear D gene. This CDR3 region has 14 residues. With 3 bases removed from V and 2 bases from J, the gap between germline ends came to 10 bases. Germline-derived CDR1 and CDR2 are KGHSH and LQKENI.

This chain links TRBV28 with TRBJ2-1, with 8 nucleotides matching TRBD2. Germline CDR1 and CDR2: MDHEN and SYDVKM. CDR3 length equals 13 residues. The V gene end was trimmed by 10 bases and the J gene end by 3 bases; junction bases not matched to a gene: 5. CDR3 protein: CATFSGNYNEQFF. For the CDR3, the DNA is TGTGCCACCTTTAGCGGGAACTACAATGAGCAGTTCTTC.

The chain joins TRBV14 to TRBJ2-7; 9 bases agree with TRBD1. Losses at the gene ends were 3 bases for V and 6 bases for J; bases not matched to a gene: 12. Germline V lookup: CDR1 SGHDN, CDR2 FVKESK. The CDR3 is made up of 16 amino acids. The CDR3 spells CASSQITGGRRGEQYF. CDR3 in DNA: TGTGCCAGCAGCCAGATAACAGGGGGCAGGAGGGGCGAGCAGTACTTC.